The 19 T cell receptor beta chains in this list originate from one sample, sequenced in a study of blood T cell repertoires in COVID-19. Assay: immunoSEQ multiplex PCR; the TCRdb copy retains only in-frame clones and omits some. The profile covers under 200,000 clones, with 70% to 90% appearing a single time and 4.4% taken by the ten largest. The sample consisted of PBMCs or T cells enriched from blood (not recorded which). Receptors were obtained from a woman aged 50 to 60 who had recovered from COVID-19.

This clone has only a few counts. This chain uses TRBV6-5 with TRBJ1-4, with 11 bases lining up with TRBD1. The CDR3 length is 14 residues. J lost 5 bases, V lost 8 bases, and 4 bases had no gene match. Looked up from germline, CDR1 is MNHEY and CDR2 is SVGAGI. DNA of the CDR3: TGTGCCAGCGGACAGGGGGCAGGGAATGAAAAACTGTTTTTT. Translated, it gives CASGQGAGNEKLFF.

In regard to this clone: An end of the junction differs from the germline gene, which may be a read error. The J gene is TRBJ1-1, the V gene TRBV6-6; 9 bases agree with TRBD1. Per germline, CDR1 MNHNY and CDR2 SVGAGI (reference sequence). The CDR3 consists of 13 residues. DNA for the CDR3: TGTGCCAGCAGTTACTCGAGCAAAGGACAGGGGACGTTT. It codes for CASSYSSKGQGTF.

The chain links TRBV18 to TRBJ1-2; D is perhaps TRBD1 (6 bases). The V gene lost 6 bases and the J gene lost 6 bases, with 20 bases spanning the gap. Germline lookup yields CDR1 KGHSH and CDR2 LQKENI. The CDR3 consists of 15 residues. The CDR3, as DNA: TGTGCCAGCTCTTTCAGGGATCAGGGGTATGATGGCTACACCTTC. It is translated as CASSFRDQGYDGYTF.

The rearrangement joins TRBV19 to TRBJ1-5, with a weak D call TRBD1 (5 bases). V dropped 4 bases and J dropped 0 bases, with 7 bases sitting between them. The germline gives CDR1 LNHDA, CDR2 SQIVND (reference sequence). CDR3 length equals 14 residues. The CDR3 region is CASSRDYSNQPQHF. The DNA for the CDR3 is TGTGCCAGTAGTAGGGACTATAGCAATCAGCCCCAGCATTTT.

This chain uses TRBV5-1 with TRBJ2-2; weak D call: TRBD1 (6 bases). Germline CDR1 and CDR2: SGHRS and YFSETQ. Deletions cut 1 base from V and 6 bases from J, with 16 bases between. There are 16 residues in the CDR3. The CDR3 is CASSLFASGVPGELFF. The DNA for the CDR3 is TGCGCCAGCAGCTTGTTTGCTTCAGGGGTACCCGGGGAGCTGTTTTTT.

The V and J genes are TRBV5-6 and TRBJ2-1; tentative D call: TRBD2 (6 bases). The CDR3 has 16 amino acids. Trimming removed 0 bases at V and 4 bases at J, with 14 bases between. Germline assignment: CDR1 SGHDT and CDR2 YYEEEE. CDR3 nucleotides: TGTGCCAGCAGCTTGGGGTGGTCTAGCGTTTACAATGAGCAGTTCTTC. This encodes CASSLGWSSVYNEQFF.

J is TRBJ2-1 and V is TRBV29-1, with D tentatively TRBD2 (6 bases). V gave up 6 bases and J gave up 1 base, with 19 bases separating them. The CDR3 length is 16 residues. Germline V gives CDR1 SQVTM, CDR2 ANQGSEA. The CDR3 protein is CSVAGGGAFSYNEQFF. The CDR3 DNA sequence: TGCAGCGTAGCAGGTGGAGGGGCTTTTTCCTACAATGAGCAGTTCTTC.

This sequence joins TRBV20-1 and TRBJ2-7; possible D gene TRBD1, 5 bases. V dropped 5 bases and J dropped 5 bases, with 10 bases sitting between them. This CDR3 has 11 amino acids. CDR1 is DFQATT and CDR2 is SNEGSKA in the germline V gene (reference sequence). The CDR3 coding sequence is TGCAGTGCTCTCCAGGGTAACGAGCAGTACGTC. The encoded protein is CSALQGNEQYV.

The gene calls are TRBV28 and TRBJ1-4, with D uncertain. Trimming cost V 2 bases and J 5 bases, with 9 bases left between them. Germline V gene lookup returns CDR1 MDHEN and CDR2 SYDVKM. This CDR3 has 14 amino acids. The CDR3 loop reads CASSLLLGNEKLFF. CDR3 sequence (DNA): TGTGCCAGCAGTTTACTTCTGGGCAATGAAAAACTGTTTTTT.

The CDR3 sequence is CATLGTGGGNTEAFF. The DNA of the CDR3 is TGTGCCACCCTAGGGACAGGGGGAGGAAACACTGAAGCTTTCTTT. The gene calls are TRBV6-5 and TRBJ1-1, with 11 bases that match TRBD1. The trim removed 10 bases at V and 2 bases at J, leaving 9 bases unmatched. This CDR3 region has 15 residues. Germline V gene data show CDR1 as MNHEY and CDR2 as SVGAGI.

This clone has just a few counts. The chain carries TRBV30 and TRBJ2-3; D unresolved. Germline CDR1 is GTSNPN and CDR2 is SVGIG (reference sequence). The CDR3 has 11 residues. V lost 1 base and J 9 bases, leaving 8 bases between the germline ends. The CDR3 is CAWSDVSTQYF. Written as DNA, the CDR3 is TGTGCCTGGAGTGATGTGTCGACGCAGTATTTT.

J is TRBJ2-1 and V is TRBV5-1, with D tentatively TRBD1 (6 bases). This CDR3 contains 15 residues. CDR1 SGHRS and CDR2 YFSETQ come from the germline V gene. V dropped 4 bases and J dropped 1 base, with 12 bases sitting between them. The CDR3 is CASSTTTGSYNEQFF. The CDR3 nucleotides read TGCGCCAGCAGCACCACGACAGGTTCCTACAATGAGCAGTTCTTC. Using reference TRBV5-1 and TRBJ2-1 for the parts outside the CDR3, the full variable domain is KAGVTQTPRYLIKTRGQQVTLSCSPISGHRSVSWYQQTPGQGLQFLFEYFSETQRNKGNFPGRFSGRQFSNSRSEMNVSTLELGDSALYLCASSTTTGSYNEQFFGPGTRLTVL.

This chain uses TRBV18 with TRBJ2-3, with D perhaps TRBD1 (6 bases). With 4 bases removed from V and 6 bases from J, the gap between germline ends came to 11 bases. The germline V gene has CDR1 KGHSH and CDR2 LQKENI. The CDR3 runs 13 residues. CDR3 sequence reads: CASSQRGSDTQYF. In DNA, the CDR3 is TGTGCCAGCTCACAAAGGGGGAGCGATACGCAGTATTTT.

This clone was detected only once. CDR3 nucleotides: TGTGCCAGCAGTTTATGGGACCCCCGGGGGCCCCAGCATTTT. It is translated as CASSLWDPRGPQHF. The chain is built from TRBV28 and TRBJ1-5, with D unclear. The germline gives CDR1 MDHEN, CDR2 SYDVKM. V dropped 0 bases and J dropped 9 bases, with 12 bases sitting between them. The CDR3 is made up of 14 amino acids.

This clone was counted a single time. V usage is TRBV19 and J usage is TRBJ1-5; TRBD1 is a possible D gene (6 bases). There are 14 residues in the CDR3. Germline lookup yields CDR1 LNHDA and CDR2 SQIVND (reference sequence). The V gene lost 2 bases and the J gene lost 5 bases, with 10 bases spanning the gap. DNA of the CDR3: TGTGCCAGTAGTATAATACAGGGTCATCAGCCCCAGCATTTT. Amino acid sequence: CASSIIQGHQPQHF.

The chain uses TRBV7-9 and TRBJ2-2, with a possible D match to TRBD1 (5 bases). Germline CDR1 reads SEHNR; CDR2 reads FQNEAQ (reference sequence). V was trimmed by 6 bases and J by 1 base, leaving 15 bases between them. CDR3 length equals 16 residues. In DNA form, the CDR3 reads TGTGCCAGCAGTTTCCCCATCACAGGGAACACCGGGGAGCTGTTTTTT. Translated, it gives CASSFPITGNTGELFF.

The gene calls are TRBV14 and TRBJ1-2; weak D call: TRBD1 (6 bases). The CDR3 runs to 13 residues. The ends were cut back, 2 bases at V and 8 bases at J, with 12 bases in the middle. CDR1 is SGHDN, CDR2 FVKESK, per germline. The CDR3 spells CASSQWTALGYTF. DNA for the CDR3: TGTGCCAGCAGCCAATGGACAGCTCTCGGCTACACCTTC.

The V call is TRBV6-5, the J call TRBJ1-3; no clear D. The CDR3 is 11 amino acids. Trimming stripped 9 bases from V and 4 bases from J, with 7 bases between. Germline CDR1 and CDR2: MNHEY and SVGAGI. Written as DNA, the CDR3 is TGTGCCAGTAATACAGGAAACACCATATATTTT. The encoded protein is CASNTGNTIYF.

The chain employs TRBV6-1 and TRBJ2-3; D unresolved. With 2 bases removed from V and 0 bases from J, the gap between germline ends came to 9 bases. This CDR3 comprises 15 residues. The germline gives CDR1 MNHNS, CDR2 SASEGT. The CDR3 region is CASSERVRSTDTQYF. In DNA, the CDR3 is TGTGCCAGCAGTGAACGGGTGCGCAGCACAGATACGCAGTATTTT.